This TCR beta chain originates from a study of CD8+CD57+ T cells in acquired aplastic anemia. TCR beta VDJ and CDR3 profiling used genomic DNA as template. A single record per CDR3 protein comes from TCRdb applying MiXCR to the reads. The table includes about 400,000 distinct CDR3 sequences, 65% to 75% detected once. Germline V lookup: CDR1 SGHTA, CDR2 FQGNSA. Deletions cut 5 bases from V and 13 bases from J, with 21 bases between. The CDR3 length is 15 residues. The rearrangement links TRBV7-2 to TRBJ1-6; D gene uncertain. This clonotype was sampled from a human donor in good health, serving as a control. The sample was sorted CD4+, CD8+, or CD8+CD57+ T cells (not recorded which) from PBMCs. CDR3 DNA: TGTGCCAGCAGCGACAAGCAGAGCGGGTCAACCCCCCTCCACTTT. Translation gives CASSDKQSGSTPLHF.